This T cell receptor (beta chain) came from a study of blood T cell repertoires in COVID-19. Overall study context: The origin of the acute and convalescent COVID-19 samples was the United States, Italy and Spain.

TCRdb's table, derived via immunoSEQ multiplex PCR, lists solely in-frame clones and lacks some. The top ten hold approximately 1.9% of the sample, which has approximately 310,000 clones, 85% seen once. This CDR3 comprises 14 residues. From germline, CDR1 is SQVTM and CDR2 ANQGSEA. Losses at the gene ends were 4 bases for V and 2 bases for J; bases not matched to a gene: 5. This receptor was obtained from a woman in her twenties or thirties who had been exposed to COVID-19. Material: PBMCs or T cells enriched from blood (not recorded which). The chain couples TRBV29-1 to TRBJ1-1, with 9 bases matching TRBD1. CDR3 coding DNA: TGCAGCGTTGGGGCGGGACAGGGTAACACTGAAGCTTTCTTT. Amino acids: CSVGAGQGNTEAFF.